The 19 T cell receptor beta chains listed next were all sequenced from one sample in a study of T cell responses to AZD1222 COVID-19 vaccine. Clones were sequenced by immunoSEQ multiplex PCR, and TCRdb holds only the in-frame ones, with some missing. The data hold about 110,000 clones, with more than 70% observed a single time. The source material was peripheral blood, sampled on day 0 of AZD1222 vaccination. The receptors come from an adult in good health.

This clone was seen a few times. The V gene is TRBV5-1, the J gene TRBJ2-2; D is tentatively TRBD1 or TRBD2 (5 bases each). This CDR3 contains 15 residues. V was cut by 0 bases and J by 8 bases, with 14 bases left in between. Germline assignment: CDR1 SGHRS and CDR2 YFSETQ. The CDR3 DNA reads as TGCGCCAGCAGCTTGGCCGTTCAGGGAGAGGGGGAGCTGTTTTTT. It is translated as CASSLAVQGEGELFF.

Written as DNA, the CDR3 is TGTGCCAGCTCACCCCCGACAGGGGTTGGTAACACCATATATTTT. This sequence encodes CASSPPTGVGNTIYF. The V call is TRBV18, the J call TRBJ1-3; TRBD1 matches at 8 bases. V trimming: 3 bases; J trimming: 7 bases; junction bases outside the gene matches: 8. The CDR3 has 15 amino acids. Per germline, CDR1 KGHSH and CDR2 LQKENI.

The chain is built from TRBV2 and TRBJ1-5; D not resolved. The V end was cut by 6 bases, the J end by 2 bases, with 8 bases between. This CDR3 contains 13 residues. Germline values: CDR1 SNHLY, CDR2 FYNNEI. CDR3 protein: CASRGRGNQPQHF. CDR3 coding DNA: TGTGCCAGCAGAGGAAGGGGCAATCAGCCCCAGCATTTT. The full variable domain, in which reference TRBV2 and TRBJ1-5 provide the parts outside the CDR3, is EPEVTQTPSHQVTQMGQEVILRCVPISNHLYFYWYRQILGQKVEFLVSFYNNEISEKSEIFDDQFSVERPDGSNFTLKIRSTKLEDSAMYFCASRGRGNQPQHFGDGTRLSIL.

This clone has a handful of counts. This chain connects TRBV10-3 to TRBJ2-4, with TRBD2 matching 10 bases. With V trimmed by 0 bases and J by 0 bases, 8 bases remained unmatched. Germline CDR1 reads ENHRY; CDR2 reads SYGVKD. CDR3 length equals 19 residues. The CDR3 loop is CAISESNSGRTVAKNIQYF. The CDR3 DNA is TGTGCCATCAGTGAGTCGAATAGCGGGAGGACCGTAGCCAAAAACATTCAGTACTTC.

The chain joins TRBV11-2 to TRBJ2-5; D is possibly TRBD1 or TRBD2 (5 bases each). Germline assignment: CDR1 SGHAT and CDR2 FQNNGV. Trimming shortened V by 5 bases and J by 4 bases, and 11 bases separated the two germline ends. This CDR3 has 13 residues. The CDR3 DNA follows: TGTGCCAGCAGCCGGGACCTTAGAGAGACCCAGTACTTC. Residues: CASSRDLRETQYF.

The V call is TRBV7-8, the J call TRBJ1-2, with D unresolved. V was cut by 5 bases and J by 4 bases, with 14 bases left in between. Germline CDR1 and CDR2: SGHVS and FQNEAQ. This CDR3 is 14 amino acids long. CDR3 nucleotide sequence: TGTGCCAGCAGCCGAGACCGGTCAGGCTATGGCTACACCTTC. Translation gives CASSRDRSGYGYTF.

The chain is built from TRBV15 and TRBJ2-1; 10 bases are a match to TRBD1. The germline CDR1 and CDR2 sequences are LNHNV and YYDKDF (reference sequence). The V and J ends lost 0 bases and 3 bases, in that order; junction bases with no gene match: 5. This CDR3 contains 17 residues. Here the CDR3 DNA reads TGTGCCACCAGCAGAGATCTGAGGACAGGGGGCTACAATGAGCAGTTCTTC. Its protein is CATSRDLRTGGYNEQFF.

The rearrangement joins TRBV5-8 to TRBJ2-1, with TRBD1 identical over 9 bases. Germline CDR1 is SGHTS and CDR2 is YDEGEE. Trimming took 5 bases from V and 4 from J; bases not matched to a gene: 16. CDR3 length: 18 amino acids. DNA for the CDR3: TGTGCCAGCAGAGCAGGTTTCGCCGGGACAGGGCGTTACAATGAGCAGTTCTTC. This sequence encodes CASRAGFAGTGRYNEQFF.

The chain carries TRBV18 and TRBJ1-3, with TRBD1 as a possible D gene (5 bases). CDR3 length: 14 residues. Trimming took off 3 bases at V and 0 bases at J, with 6 bases between the two ends. Germline CDR1 KGHSH, CDR2 LQKENI. This chain's CDR3 is CASSPDSSGNTIYF. As DNA, the CDR3 is TGTGCCAGCTCACCCGACAGCTCTGGAAACACCATATATTTT.

The chain links TRBV7-2 to TRBJ2-3; 11 positions match TRBD2. Germline CDR1 is SGHTA and CDR2 is FQGNSA. The CDR3 consists of 16 residues. J was trimmed by 5 bases and V by 1 base; bases with no gene match: 5. The CDR3 DNA follows: TGTGCCAGCAGCTTAGTTCTAGCGGGAGGAGGAGATACGCAGTATTTT. The encoded protein is CASSLVLAGGGDTQYF.

J is TRBJ1-1 and V is TRBV7-2; perhaps TRBD1 as D (5 bases). The CDR3 length is 15 residues. V dropped 4 bases and J dropped 0 bases, with 12 bases sitting between them. Germline CDR1 is SGHTA and CDR2 is FQGNSA. The CDR3 coding sequence is TGTGCCAGCAGCTCGGAGGGGAGGTTGAACACTGAAGCTTTCTTT. It specifies CASSSEGRLNTEAFF.

The chain employs TRBV7-9 and TRBJ1-1, with D uncertain. The CDR3 contains 16 residues. Germline CDR1 reads SEHNR; CDR2 reads FQNEAQ (reference sequence). Trimming cost V 3 bases and J 11 bases, with 25 bases left between them. The CDR3 loop reads CASSLNFDDTGLGAFF. The DNA of the CDR3 is TGTGCCAGCAGCTTGAATTTCGACGACACCGGCTTGGGGGCTTTCTTT.

This sequence joins TRBV4-3 and TRBJ1-5, with D tentatively TRBD1 (6 bases). The germline CDR1 and CDR2 sequences are LGHNA and YSLEER. Trimming pared 1 base from V and 9 bases from J, leaving 16 bases between. The CDR3 loop spans 15 amino acids. This chain's CDR3 is CASSQGTDSDGPQHF. The CDR3 DNA reads TGCGCCAGCAGCCAAGGGACAGACTCGGACGGGCCCCAGCATTTT.

This sequence joins TRBV18 and TRBJ1-5; 8 bases map to TRBD1. Losses at the gene ends were 2 bases for V and 5 bases for J; bases not matched to a gene: 2. The CDR3 covers 14 residues. Germline assignment: CDR1 KGHSH and CDR2 LQKENI. This CDR3 is CASSPDRGYQPQHF. The CDR3 region has the DNA TGTGCCAGCTCACCAGACAGGGGATATCAGCCCCAGCATTTT.

This clone showed up just once. This chain joins TRBV18 and TRBJ1-5; 8 bases agree with TRBD1. The CDR3 has 15 amino acids. The ends lost 4 bases at V and 3 bases at J; junction bases unmatched: 5. In germline, CDR1 is KGHSH, CDR2 LQKENI. CDR3 DNA: TGTGCCAGCTCACGGGACAGGCTCAACAATCAGCCCCAGCATTTT. Protein: CASSRDRLNNQPQHF.

The V call is TRBV27, the J call TRBJ1-4, with 8 bases aligning to TRBD1. Germline V gene sequence: CDR1 MNHEY, CDR2 SMNVEV (reference sequence). The CDR3 runs to 14 residues. Trimming at V came to 4 bases and at J to 8 bases, leaving 6 bases not matched to a gene. CDR3 residues: CASSSDRGGEKLFF. The CDR3 DNA follows: TGTGCCAGCAGTTCAGACAGGGGCGGGGAAAAACTGTTTTTT.

V usage is TRBV6-2 or TRBV6-3 and J usage is TRBJ2-1; TRBD2 matches at 9 bases. CDR3 length equals 13 residues. CDR1 and CDR2 (germline): MNHEY, SVGEGT. The V gene end was trimmed by 0 bases and the J gene end by 9 bases; junction bases not matched to a gene: 0. In nucleotides, the CDR3 is TGTGCCAGCAGTTACTCACTAGCGGGTGAGCAGTTCTTC. This sequence encodes CASSYSLAGEQFF.

The sample holds one count of this clone. J is TRBJ2-1 and V is TRBV7-3, with TRBD2 matching over 11 bases. V was clipped by 0 bases and J by 0 bases; unmatched bases: 10. The germline gives CDR1 SGHTA, CDR2 FQGTGA. The CDR3 sequence is 20 residues long. CDR3 bases: TGTGCCAGCAGCTTAACCGGGCCCGTAGCGGGAGGGCCCTCCTACAATGAGCAGTTCTTC. This sequence encodes CASSLTGPVAGGPSYNEQFF.

The chain uses TRBV4-1 and TRBJ1-2; possible D gene TRBD1, 5 bases. The V gene lost 0 bases and the J gene lost 4 bases, with 15 bases spanning the gap. In germline, CDR1 is MGHRA, CDR2 YSYEKL. This CDR3 contains 16 residues. The CDR3 nucleotides are TGCGCCAGCAGCCAAGATTCGCGGGGGAATCTCTATGGCTACACCTTC. Translation gives CASSQDSRGNLYGYTF.